One T cell receptor (beta chain) is described in this entry. The CDR3 has 15 residues. Germline trimming cut 4 bases from V and 4 bases from J; bases unmatched to any gene: 9. CDR1 and CDR2 from the germline V gene are MGHRA and YSYEKL. This sample is part of a study of technical replicates of blood from a handful of donors. Clones were sequenced by immunoSEQ multiplex PCR, and TCRdb holds only the in-frame ones, with some missing. The sample holds tens of thousands of clones, over 85% seen once. The gene calls are TRBV4-1 and TRBJ2-7; 8 bases align to TRBD2. This receptor was identified in a human donor in good health. Some clones in this sample may be carry-over from other donors' samples. Sequences were obtained from PBMCs. In DNA form, the CDR3 reads TGCGCCAGCAGCCTGTCTCTAGCGGGTCCTTACGAGCAGTACTTC. As protein: CASSLSLAGPYEQYF.